Included here is one T cell receptor beta chain sequence, with context. This entry belongs to a study of shared T cell receptors in the human thymus. The germline V gene encodes CDR1 MGHDK and CDR2 SYGVNS. V lost 6 bases and J lost 12; bases outside the gene matches: 11. This CDR3 is 13 amino acids long. Using immunoSEQ multiplex PCR, the repertoire was profiled, and TCRdb retains in-frame clones only, with some absent. Among hundreds of thousands of clones listed, 87% were seen once. This same sample was also part of a study on human thymus T cells. That work states: Obtained as resections during corrective heart surgery, the thymus tissue was then studied. Related work showed strongly overlapping thymic repertoires across unrelated individuals.

The clonotype was recovered from a boy younger than two with a congenital heart defect. The sample comprised thymocytes. The rearrangement joins TRBV25-1 to TRBJ2-4; 7 nucleotides match TRBD1. Here the CDR3 reads CASRGQSPKPQYF. The CDR3 DNA sequence: TGTGCCAGCAGGGGACAGTCCCCTAAGCCTCAGTACTTC.